The next 26 T cell receptor beta chains were all read from a single sample in a study of control samples from healthy donors and cancer patients. TCRdb's copy holds only in-frame clones and misses some; the assay was immunoSEQ multiplex PCR. Altogether some 90,000 clones are present, 85% to 90% being singletons, with the ten largest covering 1.3%. Sequencing was carried out using blood. These receptors came from a woman in her 50s in good health.

The V call is TRBV6-2 or TRBV6-3, the J call TRBJ2-5, with TRBD2 identical over 8 bases. This CDR3 is 14 amino acids long. CDR1 and CDR2 (germline): MNHEY, SVGEGT. The trim removed 4 bases at V and 4 bases at J, leaving 5 bases unmatched. In DNA, the CDR3 is TGTGCCAGCAGTTGGAGCGGGAGTGGAGAGACCCAGTACTTC. This translates into CASSWSGSGETQYF.

The chain employs TRBV21-1 and TRBJ1-1; the table's D call, TRBD1, has no DNA check behind it. TRBV21-1 has pseudogene status. This CDR3 comprises 14 residues. The chain's CDR3 is CASSDPGQYTEAFF. CDR3 DNA sequence: TGTGCCAGCAGCGACCCGGGACAGTACACTGAAGCTTTCTTT.

This clone was seen only a few times. The chain couples TRBV10-3 to TRBJ1-1; D uncertain. Germline V gene sequence: CDR1 ENHRY, CDR2 SYGVKD. The CDR3 covers 12 residues. Trimming took off 10 bases at V and 1 base at J, with 10 bases between the two ends. In DNA, the CDR3 is TGTGCCACCTCCGGACCGAACACTGAAGCTTTCTTT. Translated, it gives CATSGPNTEAFF.

The chain employs TRBV28 and TRBJ1-1; D unresolved. The CDR3 has 16 amino acids. V lost 4 bases and J 1 base, leaving 16 bases between the germline ends. Germline loops: CDR1 MDHEN, CDR2 SYDVKM. The CDR3 DNA sequence: TGTGCCAGCAGTTCATCCCTAGGACGGGGGAACACTGAAGCTTTCTTT. Translated: CASSSSLGRGNTEAFF.

The rearrangement links TRBV4-2 to TRBJ2-2, with 9 bases fitting TRBD2. V trimming: 4 bases; J trimming: 4 bases; junction bases outside the gene matches: 7. Germline V gene data show CDR1 as LGHNA and CDR2 as YNFKEQ. CDR3 size: 16 residues. The CDR3 nucleotides read TGTGCCAGCAGCCGGGTGGAACTAGCGGGCACCGGGGAGCTGTTTTTT. Protein sequence: CASSRVELAGTGELFF.

The rearrangement links TRBV19 to TRBJ1-1; D unresolved. Germline V gene lookup returns CDR1 LNHDA and CDR2 SQIVND (reference sequence). The CDR3 runs to 13 residues. Trimming left V 8 bases short and J 1 base short, with 11 bases between. This CDR3 reads CASGEGWNTEAFF. The DNA for the CDR3 is TGTGCCAGTGGAGAAGGGTGGAACACTGAAGCTTTCTTT.

The chain recombines TRBV18 with TRBJ1-2; no definite D call. V lost 1 base to trimming and J lost 3 bases, with 12 bases between them. The CDR3 covers 15 residues. CDR1 is KGHSH, CDR2 LQKENI, per germline. Here the CDR3 reads CASSPLDSADYGYTF. CDR3 sequence (DNA): TGTGCCAGCTCACCACTAGACTCCGCCGACTATGGCTACACCTTC.

The chain joins TRBV6-1 to TRBJ2-1; TRBD2 agrees at 9 bases. Trimming at V came to 4 bases and at J to 0 bases, leaving 4 bases not matched to a gene. This CDR3 contains 16 residues. Germline assignment: CDR1 MNHNS and CDR2 SASEGT. This chain's CDR3 is CASSASGRRSYNEQFF. As DNA, the CDR3 is TGTGCCAGCAGTGCGAGCGGGAGGCGCTCCTACAATGAGCAGTTCTTC.

In its sample, this clone was seen a few times. The chain combines TRBV12-3 or TRBV12-4 with TRBJ2-1; 13 bases are a match to TRBD2. This CDR3 is 13 amino acids long. Germline trimming cut 7 bases from V and 11 bases from J; bases unmatched to any gene: 5. The CDR3 sequence: CASTPTSGGKQFF. The CDR3 DNA reads TGTGCCAGCACCCCGACTAGCGGGGGGAAGCAGTTCTTC.

This chain uses TRBV5-1 with TRBJ2-2; D is undetermined. The CDR3 has 13 residues. V shed 6 bases and J shed 7 bases, with 13 bases lying between them. The germline V gene encodes CDR1 SGHRS and CDR2 YFSETQ. Here the CDR3 DNA reads TGCGCCAGCACCATCACAGTGAGCGGGGAGCTGTTTTTT. Residues: CASTITVSGELFF.

The rearrangement uses TRBV27 and TRBJ1-4; D is undetermined. The CDR3 sequence is 14 residues long. The ends were cut back, 5 bases at V and 0 bases at J, with 7 bases in the middle. Germline CDR1 reads MNHEY; CDR2 reads SMNVEV (reference sequence). In nucleotides, the CDR3 is TGTGCCAGCAGTGTGGATGCAACTAATGAAAAACTGTTTTTT. Its translation is CASSVDATNEKLFF.

The chain joins TRBV28 to TRBJ2-7; 8 bases line up with TRBD1. There are 16 residues in the CDR3. Germline V gene lookup returns CDR1 MDHEN and CDR2 SYDVKM. V lost 2 bases to trimming and J lost 7 bases; unmatched junction nucleotides: 13. CDR3 region: CASSLGSGTGASEQYF. CDR3 DNA sequence: TGTGCCAGCAGTTTAGGGTCCGGGACAGGCGCTAGTGAGCAGTACTTC.

The chain links TRBV18 to TRBJ1-3; 8 bases map to TRBD1. V dropped 3 bases and J dropped 0; count of bases not matched to a gene: 4. This CDR3 is built from 16 residues. From germline, CDR1 is KGHSH and CDR2 LQKENI. CDR3 sequence (DNA): TGTGCCAGCTCACCTAGACAGGGGAACTCTGGAAACACCATATATTTT. This codes for CASSPRQGNSGNTIYF.

The sample holds a few counts of this clone. The chain is built from TRBV7-9 and TRBJ2-7, with a weak D call TRBD1 (5 bases). The germline V and J ends were trimmed by 5 bases and 7 bases, with 21 bases remaining between them. In germline, CDR1 is SEHNR, CDR2 FQNEAQ (reference sequence). This CDR3 region has 15 residues. This chain's CDR3 is CASSPSMGQTGEQYF. The CDR3 DNA reads TGTGCCAGCAGCCCCTCGATGGGGCAGACGGGTGAGCAGTACTTC.

This chain uses TRBV15 with TRBJ2-5, with D perhaps TRBD2 (5 bases). Germline loops: CDR1 LNHNV, CDR2 YYDKDF (reference sequence). Trimming pared 6 bases from V and 1 base from J, leaving 12 bases between. The CDR3 extends over 14 amino acids. CDR3: CATRGGLIQETQYF. The CDR3 DNA sequence: TGTGCCACCAGGGGCGGGTTAATCCAAGAGACCCAGTACTTC.

This chain links TRBV11-3 with TRBJ1-1, with unresolved D. The germline V and J ends were trimmed by 5 bases and 9 bases, with 13 bases remaining between them. Per the germline V gene, CDR1 is SGHNT and CDR2 is YENEEA. The CDR3 is 12 amino acids. The CDR3, as DNA: TGTGCCAGCAGCCTGGGGATGAACCAAGCTTTCTTT. Encoded protein: CASSLGMNQAFF.

The chain combines TRBV7-3 with TRBJ2-7; D remains ambiguous. V lost 3 bases, J lost 0 bases, and 6 bases lay in between. Germline CDR1 and CDR2: SGHTA and FQGTGA. This CDR3 spans 13 amino acids. The CDR3 coding sequence is TGTGCCAGCAGCTTGGCCTCCTCCTACGAGCAGTACTTC. It encodes CASSLASSYEQYF. Full variable domain (rest looked up from reference TRBV7-3 and TRBJ2-7): GAGVSQTPSNKVTEKGKYVELRCDPISGHTALYWYRQSLGQGPEFLIYFQGTGAADDSGLPNDRFFAVRPEGSVSTLKIQRTERGDSAVYLCASSLASSYEQYFGPGTRLTVT.

V and J are TRBV14 and TRBJ2-7, with D hard to call. Germline-derived CDR1 and CDR2 are SGHDN and FVKESK. The length of the CDR3 is 12 residues. The V gene lost 1 base and the J gene lost 6 bases, with 7 bases spanning the gap. The CDR3 DNA reads as TGTGCCAGCAGCCAAGCTTTTTTCGAGCAGTACTTC. It codes for CASSQAFFEQYF. Full variable domain (remainder filled in from reference TRBV14 and TRBJ2-7): EAGVTQFPSHSVIEKGQTVTLRCDPISGHDNLYWYRRVMGKEIKFLLHFVKESKQDESGMPNNRFLAERTGGTYSTLKVQPAELEDSGVYFCASSQAFFEQYFGPGTRLTVT.

The rearrangement links TRBV5-1 to TRBJ2-5; 11 bases match TRBD2. The CDR3 loop spans 15 amino acids. V lost 4 bases and J lost 1; bases outside the gene matches: 3. In germline, CDR1 is SGHRS, CDR2 YFSETQ. DNA of the CDR3: TGCGCCAGCAGCGGGGGACTAGCGGTCCAAGAGACCCAGTACTTC. Encoded protein: CASSGGLAVQETQYF.

The chain couples TRBV12-5 to TRBJ2-7; D gene ambiguous. The CDR3 has 16 residues. Germline V gives CDR1 LGHNT, CDR2 FRNRAP. Trimming shortened V by 3 bases and J by 0 bases, and 15 bases separated the two germline ends. The CDR3 protein is CASGFPTLHGSYEQYF. The CDR3 region has the DNA TGTGCTAGTGGTTTCCCCACCCTTCATGGCTCCTACGAGCAGTACTTC.

V usage is TRBV14 and J usage is TRBJ1-1, with D hard to call. Trimming took off 5 bases at V and 4 bases at J, with 14 bases between the two ends. The CDR3 runs to 14 residues. Germline CDR1 reads SGHDN; CDR2 reads FVKESK. The CDR3 sequence: CASSYDHTATEAFF. CDR3 bases: TGTGCCAGCAGCTACGACCACACGGCCACTGAAGCTTTCTTT.

In this sample, this clone turned up many times. This sequence joins TRBV7-2 and TRBJ1-1; D gene ambiguous. V lost 3 bases and J lost 0, with 5 bases in between. The CDR3 has 13 amino acids. The germline gives CDR1 SGHTA, CDR2 FQGNSA. CDR3 DNA sequence: TGTGCCAGCAGCTTTACGATGAACACTGAAGCTTTCTTT. Its protein product is CASSFTMNTEAFF.

A single count supports this clone. The chain uses TRBV5-1 and TRBJ2-3, with 9 bases lining up with TRBD2. The CDR3 totals 14 residues. Germline V lookup: CDR1 SGHRS, CDR2 YFSETQ. Germline trimming cut 2 bases from V and 5 bases from J; bases unmatched to any gene: 3. The CDR3 is CASSFSGSGDTQYF. Here the CDR3 DNA reads TGCGCCAGCAGCTTTAGCGGGAGTGGAGATACGCAGTATTTT. Complete variable domain (other parts from reference TRBV5-1 and TRBJ2-3): KAGVTQTPRYLIKTRGQQVTLSCSPISGHRSVSWYQQTPGQGLQFLFEYFSETQRNKGNFPGRFSGRQFSNSRSEMNVSTLELGDSALYLCASSFSGSGDTQYFGPGTRLTVL.

The gene calls are TRBV18 and TRBJ2-1; 11 nucleotides line up with TRBD2. Germline V gene data show CDR1 as KGHSH and CDR2 as LQKENI. CDR3 length equals 15 residues. The V and J ends lost 5 bases and 8 bases, in that order; junction bases with no gene match: 8. The CDR3 bases are TGTGCCAGCTCATCCGGACTAGCGGGCATAGATGAGCAGTTCTTC. This sequence encodes CASSSGLAGIDEQFF. The full variable domain, completed using reference TRBV18 and TRBJ2-1, is NAGVMQNPRHLVRRRGQEARLRCSPMKGHSHVYWYRQLPEEGLKFMVYLQKENIIDESGMPKERFSAEFPKEGPSILRIQQVVRGDSAAYFCASSSGLAGIDEQFFGPGTRLTVL.

This chain links TRBV5-1 with TRBJ1-2; 7 bases match TRBD1. In germline, CDR1 is SGHRS, CDR2 YFSETQ. After removal of 4 bases from V and 8 bases from J, the junction contained 17 bases not matched to a gene. The CDR3 is 16 residues long. The DNA for the CDR3 is TGCGCCAGCAGCCTGGACAGGATAGACCTGTATGAAGGCTACACCTTC. This gives the protein CASSLDRIDLYEGYTF.

The genes are TRBV5-1 and TRBJ1-2; D is undetermined. This CDR3 has 14 amino acids. CDR1 is SGHRS and CDR2 is YFSETQ in the germline V gene. The V and J ends lost 2 bases and 0 bases respectively, with 8 bases between them. DNA of the CDR3: TGCGCCAGCAGCTTAAATCCGTCTAACTATGGCTACACCTTC. It yields the protein CASSLNPSNYGYTF.